This TCR beta chain is from a study of glioma-infiltrating T cells after dendritic cell vaccination (dated by TCRdb to about 2016). Describing the broader study: Of the roughly 15 glioblastoma patients in the cohort, all drawn from Phase I and II dendritic cell vaccination trials, 9 were newly diagnosed and 6 had recurrent disease. Autologous tumor lysate-pulsed dendritic cell vaccination was administered to the patients between about 2003 and 2012. The vaccine consisted of monocyte-derived dendritic cells cultured less than nine days with IL-4 and GM-CSF, then pulsed overnight with autologous tumor lysate. Patients received three intradermal dendritic cell vaccine injections at biweekly intervals in the arm below the axilla. Tumor-infiltrating lymphocyte content was quantified and tumor and blood repertoires were compared in dendritic cell-vaccinated glioblastoma patients by deep sequencing of TCR beta CDR3 regions. TCR sequencing metrics, including TIL content and tumor-blood repertoire overlap, were correlated with survival after dendritic cell vaccination. Study-level results and caveats: Higher estimated pretreatment TIL content predicted longer time to progression and overall survival after dendritic cell vaccination. No direct relationship between TCR clonality and survival was found, suggesting a diverse polyclonal response may matter. The three-group TCR overlap response model was characterized as speculative, and prospective validation of the model was stated to be required. The cohort was small and heterogeneous, with few patients having full blood and tumor sets and even fewer initial-recurrent tumor pairs.

The CDR3, cysteine through phenylalanine, is 13 amino acids long. CDR3 DNA only is kept here, 39 bases in frame from base 1. The germline V gene (reference sequence) specifies WNHNN as CDR1 and SYGVQD as CDR2. Cut back by 8 bases and 1 base, the V and J ends lie 9 bases apart. Comment on this clone: The specificity of this receptor is unknown. Per-base quality was not reported, and no clone a single base away is much larger than it.

To be selected, patients needed enough residual fresh-frozen tumor tissue and more than two years of available survival data. None of the glioblastoma patients carried an isocitrate dehydrogenase mutation, although molecular status otherwise varied. PBMC were collected before vaccination, two weeks after the third vaccination, and at tumor progression when it occurred. Genomic DNA was extracted with the Qiagen DNeasy Blood extraction Kit. The immunoSEQ assay amplified TCRB CDR3 regions from about 2 micrograms of genomic DNA, or from all available DNA when less than that amount was available. For multiplex PCR, 60 forward primers for TCR V beta segments and 13 reverse primers for J beta segments were used. Synthetic control templates were spiked into each sample at limiting dilution to estimate reads per starting template. The Illumina HiSeq System generated 87 bp sequencing reads. As for how the authors treated the data: PCR and sequencing errors were removed by a nearest neighbor algorithm that merged closely related sequences. TCR overlap was defined as the percentage of unique tumor TCR beta sequences that were also found in the peripheral blood of the same patient. TCRdb provides this immuneACCESS table in a form limited to in-frame rearrangements. Some clones are lacking; in checked studies, under half of them reflect an unresolved V gene, and why the rest are absent is not known. The D gene and trimming were derived from the DNA, and the V and J assignments and clone size from that table. The sample table records roughly 100,000 clones; roughly 79% of these occur just once. About 12% of the sample lies in the top ten.

Recombination linked TRBV10-1 to TRBJ1-5, with the D gene too uncertain to name. This TCR was recovered from a human donor with glioblastoma. The sample here was blood, taken before dendritic cell vaccination. The bases are TGCGCCAGCTCTATGAGAAGCAATCAGCCCCAGCATTTT. Its product reads: CASSMRSNQPQHF.